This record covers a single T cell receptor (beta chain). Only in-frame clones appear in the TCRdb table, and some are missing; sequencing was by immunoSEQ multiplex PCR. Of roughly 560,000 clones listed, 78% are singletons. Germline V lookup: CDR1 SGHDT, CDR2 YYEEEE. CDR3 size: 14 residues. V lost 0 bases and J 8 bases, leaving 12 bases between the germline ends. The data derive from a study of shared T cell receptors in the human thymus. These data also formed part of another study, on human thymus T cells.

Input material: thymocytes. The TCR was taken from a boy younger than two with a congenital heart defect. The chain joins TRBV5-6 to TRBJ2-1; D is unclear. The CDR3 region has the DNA TGTGCCAGCAGCTTGGGCCCCAAAGAGGATGAGCAGTTCTTC. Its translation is CASSLGPKEDEQFF.